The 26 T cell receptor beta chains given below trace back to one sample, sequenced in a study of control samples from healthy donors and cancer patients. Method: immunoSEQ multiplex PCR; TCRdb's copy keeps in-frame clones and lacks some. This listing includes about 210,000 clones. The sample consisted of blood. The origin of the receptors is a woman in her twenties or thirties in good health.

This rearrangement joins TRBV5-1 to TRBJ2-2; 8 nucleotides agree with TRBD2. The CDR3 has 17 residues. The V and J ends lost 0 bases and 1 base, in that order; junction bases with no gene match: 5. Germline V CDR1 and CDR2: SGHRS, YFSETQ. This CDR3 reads CASSLGIAGLNTGELFF. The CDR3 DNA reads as TGCGCCAGCAGCTTGGGGATAGCGGGGTTGAACACCGGGGAGCTGTTTTTT.

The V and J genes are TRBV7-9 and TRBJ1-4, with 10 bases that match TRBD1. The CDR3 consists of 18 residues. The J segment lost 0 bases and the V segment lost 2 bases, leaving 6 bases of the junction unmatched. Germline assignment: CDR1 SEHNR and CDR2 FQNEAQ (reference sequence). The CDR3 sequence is CASSLPGQGGATNEKLFF. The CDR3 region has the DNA TGTGCCAGCAGCTTACCCGGACAGGGGGGAGCAACTAATGAAAAACTGTTTTTT.

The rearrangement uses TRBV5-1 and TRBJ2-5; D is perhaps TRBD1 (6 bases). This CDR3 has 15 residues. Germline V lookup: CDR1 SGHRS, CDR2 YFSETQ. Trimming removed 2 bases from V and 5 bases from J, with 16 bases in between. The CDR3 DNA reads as TGCGCCAGCAGCTTTTGGGGGCAAGATGGGGAGACCCAGTACTTC. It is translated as CASSFWGQDGETQYF. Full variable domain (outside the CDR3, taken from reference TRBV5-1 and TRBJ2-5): KAGVTQTPRYLIKTRGQQVTLSCSPISGHRSVSWYQQTPGQGLQFLFEYFSETQRNKGNFPGRFSGRQFSNSRSEMNVSTLELGDSALYLCASSFWGQDGETQYFGPGTRLLVL.

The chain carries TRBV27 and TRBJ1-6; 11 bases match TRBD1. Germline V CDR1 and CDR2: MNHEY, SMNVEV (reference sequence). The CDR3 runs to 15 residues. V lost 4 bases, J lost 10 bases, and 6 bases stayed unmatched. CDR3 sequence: CASSWGQGVGSPLHF. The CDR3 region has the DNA TGTGCCAGCAGTTGGGGACAGGGGGTGGGATCACCCCTCCACTTT.

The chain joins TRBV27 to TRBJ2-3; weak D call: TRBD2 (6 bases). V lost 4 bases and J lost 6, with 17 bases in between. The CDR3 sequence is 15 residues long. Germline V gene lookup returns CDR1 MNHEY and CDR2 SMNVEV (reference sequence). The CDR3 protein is CASSSDPGGGDTQYF. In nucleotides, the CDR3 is TGTGCCAGCAGTTCGGACCCCGGTGGGGGGGATACGCAGTATTTT.

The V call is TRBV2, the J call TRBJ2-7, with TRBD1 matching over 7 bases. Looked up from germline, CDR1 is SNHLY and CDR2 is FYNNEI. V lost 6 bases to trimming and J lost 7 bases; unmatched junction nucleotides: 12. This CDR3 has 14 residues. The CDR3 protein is CASSGKPGQKEQYF. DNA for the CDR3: TGTGCCAGCAGCGGGAAACCGGGACAGAAGGAGCAGTACTTC.

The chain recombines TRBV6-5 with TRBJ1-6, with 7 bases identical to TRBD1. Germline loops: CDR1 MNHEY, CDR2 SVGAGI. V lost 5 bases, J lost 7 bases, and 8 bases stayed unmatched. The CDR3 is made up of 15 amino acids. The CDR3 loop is CASSLQTGRNSPLHF. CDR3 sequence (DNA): TGTGCCAGCAGTCTTCAGACAGGGCGGAATTCACCCCTCCACTTT.

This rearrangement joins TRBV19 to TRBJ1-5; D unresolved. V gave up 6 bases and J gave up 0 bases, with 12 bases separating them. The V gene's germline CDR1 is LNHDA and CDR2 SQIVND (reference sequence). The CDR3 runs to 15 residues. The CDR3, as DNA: TGTGCCAGTAGCCTCGCGGGTTATAGCAATCAGCCCCAGCATTTT. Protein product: CASSLAGYSNQPQHF.

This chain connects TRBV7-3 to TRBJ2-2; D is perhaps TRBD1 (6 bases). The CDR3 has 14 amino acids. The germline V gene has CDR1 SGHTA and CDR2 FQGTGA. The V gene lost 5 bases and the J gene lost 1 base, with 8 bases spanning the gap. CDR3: CASSPTGNTGELFF. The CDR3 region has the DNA TGTGCCAGCAGCCCGACAGGGAACACCGGGGAGCTGTTTTTT. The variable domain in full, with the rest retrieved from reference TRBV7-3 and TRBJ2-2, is GAGVSQTPSNKVTEKGKYVELRCDPISGHTALYWYRQSLGQGPEFLIYFQGTGAADDSGLPNDRFFAVRPEGSVSTLKIQRTERGDSAVYLCASSPTGNTGELFFGEGSRLTVL.

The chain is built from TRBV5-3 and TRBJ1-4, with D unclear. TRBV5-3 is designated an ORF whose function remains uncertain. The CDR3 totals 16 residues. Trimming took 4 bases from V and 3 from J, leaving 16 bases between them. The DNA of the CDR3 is TGTGCCAGAAGCAGATCTCGTGGGGTGGCTAATGAAAAACTGTTTTTT. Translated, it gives CARSRSRGVANEKLFF.

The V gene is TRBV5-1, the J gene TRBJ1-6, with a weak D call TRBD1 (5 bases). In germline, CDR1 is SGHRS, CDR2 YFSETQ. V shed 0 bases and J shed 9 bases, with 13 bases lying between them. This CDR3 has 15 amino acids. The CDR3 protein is CASSLADPGGSPLHF. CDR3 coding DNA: TGCGCCAGCAGCTTGGCGGATCCGGGGGGTTCACCCCTCCACTTT.

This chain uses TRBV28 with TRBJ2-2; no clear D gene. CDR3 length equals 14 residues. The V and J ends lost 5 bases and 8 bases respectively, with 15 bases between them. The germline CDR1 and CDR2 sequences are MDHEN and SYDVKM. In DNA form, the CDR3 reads TGTGCCAGCAGTCCCCAAAGCCATACAGGGGAGCTGTTTTTT. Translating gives CASSPQSHTGELFF.

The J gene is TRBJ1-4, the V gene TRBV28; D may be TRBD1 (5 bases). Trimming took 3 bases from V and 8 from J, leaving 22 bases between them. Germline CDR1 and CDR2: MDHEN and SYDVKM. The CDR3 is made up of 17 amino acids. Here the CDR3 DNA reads TGTGCCAGCAGTTTTTTGAGCGGGACGGGTGAACGGGAAAAACTGTTTTTT. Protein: CASSFLSGTGEREKLFF.

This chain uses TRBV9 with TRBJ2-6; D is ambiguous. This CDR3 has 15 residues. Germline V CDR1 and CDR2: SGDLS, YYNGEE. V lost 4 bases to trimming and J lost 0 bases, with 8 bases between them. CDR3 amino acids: CASSPVRSGANVLTF. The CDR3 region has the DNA TGTGCCAGCAGCCCCGTCCGCTCTGGGGCCAACGTCCTGACTTTC.

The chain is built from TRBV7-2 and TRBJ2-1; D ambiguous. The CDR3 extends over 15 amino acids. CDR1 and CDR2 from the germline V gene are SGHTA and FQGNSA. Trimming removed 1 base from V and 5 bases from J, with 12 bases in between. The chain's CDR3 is CASSLVERSHNEQFF. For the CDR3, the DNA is TGTGCCAGCAGCTTAGTCGAACGGTCCCACAATGAGCAGTTCTTC.

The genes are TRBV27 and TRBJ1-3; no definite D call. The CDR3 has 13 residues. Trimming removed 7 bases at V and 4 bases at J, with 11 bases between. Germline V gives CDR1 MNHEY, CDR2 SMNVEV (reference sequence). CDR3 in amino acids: CASIGILGNTIYF. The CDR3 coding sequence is TGTGCCAGCATTGGGATCTTAGGAAACACCATATATTTT.

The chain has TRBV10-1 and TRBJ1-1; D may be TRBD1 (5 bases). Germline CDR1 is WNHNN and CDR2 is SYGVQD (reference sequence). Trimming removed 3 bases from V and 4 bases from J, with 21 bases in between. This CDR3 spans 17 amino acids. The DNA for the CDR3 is TGCGCCAGCAGTGACTCAAGAAAGGGGACCGAGGGCACTGAAGCTTTCTTT. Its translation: CASSDSRKGTEGTEAFF.

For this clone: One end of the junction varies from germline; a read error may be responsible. Here the CDR3 reads CASSLERDNSPLHF. DNA for the CDR3: TGTGCTAGCAGCTTGGAGAGAGATAATTCACCCCTCCACTTT. The chain couples TRBV7-7 to TRBJ1-6; D remains unclear. Germline V lookup: CDR1 SSHAT, CDR2 FNYEAQ (reference sequence). This CDR3 has 14 amino acids.

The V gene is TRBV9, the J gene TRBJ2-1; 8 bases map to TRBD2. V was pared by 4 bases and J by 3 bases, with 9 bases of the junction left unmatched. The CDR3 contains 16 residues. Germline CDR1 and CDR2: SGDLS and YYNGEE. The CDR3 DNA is TGTGCCAGCAGCCGGGCCCCTAGCGGGTTCTACAATGAGCAGTTCTTC. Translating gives CASSRAPSGFYNEQFF. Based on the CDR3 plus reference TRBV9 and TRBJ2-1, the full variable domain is DSGVTQTPKHLITATGQRVTLRCSPRSGDLSVYWYQQSLDQGLQFLIQYYNGEERAKGNILERFSAQQFPDLHSELNLSSLELGDSALYFCASSRAPSGFYNEQFFGPGTRLTVL.

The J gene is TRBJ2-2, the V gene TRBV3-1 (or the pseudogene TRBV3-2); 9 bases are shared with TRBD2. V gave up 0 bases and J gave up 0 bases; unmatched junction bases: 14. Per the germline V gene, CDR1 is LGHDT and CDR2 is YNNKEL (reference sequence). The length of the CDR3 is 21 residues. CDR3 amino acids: CASSQEWGGERGDANTGELFF. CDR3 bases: TGTGCCAGCAGCCAAGAATGGGGTGGGGAGCGGGGGGATGCGAACACCGGGGAGCTGTTTTTT.

CDR3 coding DNA: TGTGCCAGCAGCTTCACGGGACTAGCGGGGGTTAGTCGAACCGGGGAGCTGTTTTTT. It encodes CASSFTGLAGVSRTGELFF. The chain has TRBV7-9 and TRBJ2-2, with TRBD2 identical over 14 bases. Germline V CDR1 and CDR2: SEHNR, FQNEAQ (reference sequence). The CDR3 sequence is 19 residues long. J was trimmed by 5 bases and V by 3 bases; bases with no gene match: 11. Supplemented by reference TRBV7-9 and TRBJ2-2, the full variable domain reads DTGVSQNPRHKITKRGQNVTFRCDPISEHNRLYWYRQTLGQGPEFLTYFQNEAQLEKSRLLSDRFSAERPKGSFSTLEIQRTEQGDSAMYLCASSFTGLAGVSRTGELFFGEGSRLTVL.

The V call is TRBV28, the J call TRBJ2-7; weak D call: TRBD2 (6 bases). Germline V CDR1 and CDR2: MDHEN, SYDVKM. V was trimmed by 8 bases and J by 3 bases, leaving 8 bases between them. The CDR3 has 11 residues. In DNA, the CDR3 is TGTGCCAGCGACGGGGGCTACGAGCAGTACTTC. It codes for CASDGGYEQYF. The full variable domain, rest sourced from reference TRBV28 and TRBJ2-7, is DVKVTQSSRYLVKRTGEKVFLECVQDMDHENMFWYRQDPGLGLRLIYFSYDVKMKEKGDIPEGYSVSREKKERFSLILESASTNQTSMYLCASDGGYEQYFGPGTRLTVT.

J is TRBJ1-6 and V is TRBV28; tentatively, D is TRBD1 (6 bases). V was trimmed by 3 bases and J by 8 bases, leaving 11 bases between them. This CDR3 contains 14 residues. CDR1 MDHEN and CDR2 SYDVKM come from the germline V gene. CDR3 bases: TGTGCCAGCAGTTTTTGGACAGAACATTCACCCCTCCACTTT. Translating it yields CASSFWTEHSPLHF.

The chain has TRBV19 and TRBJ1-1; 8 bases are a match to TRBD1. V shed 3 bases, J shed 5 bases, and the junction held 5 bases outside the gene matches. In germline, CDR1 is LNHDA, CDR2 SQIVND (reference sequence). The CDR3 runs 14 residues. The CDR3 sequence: CASSIGRGLTEAFF. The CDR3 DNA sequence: TGTGCCAGTAGTATCGGCAGGGGGCTTACTGAAGCTTTCTTT.

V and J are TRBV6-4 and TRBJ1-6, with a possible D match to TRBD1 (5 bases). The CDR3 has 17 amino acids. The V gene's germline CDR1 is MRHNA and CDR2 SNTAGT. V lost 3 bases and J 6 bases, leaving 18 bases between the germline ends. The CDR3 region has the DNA TGTGCCAGCAGTGAGGGCCCAGGGAAATCGCCTAATTCACCCCTCCACTTT. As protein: CASSEGPGKSPNSPLHF.

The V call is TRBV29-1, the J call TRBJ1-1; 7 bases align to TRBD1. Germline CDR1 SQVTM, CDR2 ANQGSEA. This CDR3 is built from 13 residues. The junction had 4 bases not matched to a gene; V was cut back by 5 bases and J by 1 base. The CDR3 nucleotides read TGCAGCGTTAGGGACAGCCCGAACACTGAAGCTTTCTTT. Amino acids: CSVRDSPNTEAFF.